The 6 T cell receptor beta chains below all came from one sample that was sequenced in a study of blood T cell repertoires in COVID-19. Clones were read by immunoSEQ multiplex PCR, and TCRdb kept only the in-frame ones, dropping some. The data contain about 71,000 clones, roughly 85% of them singletons. Sequenced: peripheral blood. These receptors originate from an elderly man with acute or convalescent COVID-19.

In its sample, this clone was seen once. The chain links TRBV6-5 to TRBJ2-1; 8 positions agree with TRBD1. Trimming at V came to 6 bases and at J to 7 bases, leaving 11 bases not matched to a gene. Per germline, CDR1 MNHEY and CDR2 SVGAGI. The CDR3 length is 15 residues. CDR3 bases: TGTGCCAGCAGGAAGGACAGGGAAGTTTGGAATGAGCAGTTCTTC. Protein product: CASRKDREVWNEQFF.

The chain employs TRBV6-6 and TRBJ1-1; 8 positions match TRBD1. Losses at the gene ends were 1 base for V and 1 base for J; bases not matched to a gene: 2. The germline V gene has CDR1 MNHNY and CDR2 SVGAGI (reference sequence). CDR3 length: 15 amino acids. In DNA form, the CDR3 reads TGTGCCAGCAGTTACTTCAGGGGGCGGAACACTGAAGCTTTCTTT. Translating it yields CASSYFRGRNTEAFF.

The gene calls are TRBV7-2 and TRBJ2-2; maybe TRBD2 (5 bases). Germline assignment: CDR1 SGHTA and CDR2 FQGNSA. The V end lost 1 base, the J end lost 0 bases, and 12 bases lay between the germline ends. CDR3 size: 17 residues. The CDR3 sequence: CASSLVQRLPNTGELFF. The CDR3 DNA reads TGTGCCAGCAGCTTAGTCCAGCGACTACCGAACACCGGGGAGCTGTTTTTT.

The chain combines TRBV7-7 with TRBJ2-5, with 7 bases matching TRBD2. This CDR3 comprises 13 residues. V dropped 5 bases and J dropped 5; count of bases not matched to a gene: 5. The germline V gene has CDR1 SSHAT and CDR2 FNYEAQ (reference sequence). Here the CDR3 DNA reads TGTGCCAGCAGCCCCGGGACTACGGAGACCCAGTACTTC. Amino acid sequence: CASSPGTTETQYF.

The gene calls are TRBV30 and TRBJ1-1, with D possibly TRBD1 on 5 matching bases. CDR1 and CDR2 (germline): GTSNPN, SVGIG (reference sequence). This CDR3 is built from 14 residues. The ends were cut back, 2 bases at V and 8 bases at J, with 18 bases in the middle. CDR3 sequence (DNA): TGTGCCTGGAGTCTTCAGGGCAGGGCTGGGGAAGCTTTCTTT. Translating gives CAWSLQGRAGEAFF.

The rearrangement links TRBV5-4 to TRBJ2-3; maybe TRBD2 (6 bases). Per germline, CDR1 SGHNT and CDR2 YYREEE (reference sequence). V gave up 0 bases and J gave up 2 bases, with 13 bases separating them. The CDR3 spans 16 residues. CDR3 coding DNA: TGTGCCAGCAGCTTGGCCCGCGGGGCGGCCACAGATACGCAGTATTTT. Encoded protein: CASSLARGAATDTQYF.